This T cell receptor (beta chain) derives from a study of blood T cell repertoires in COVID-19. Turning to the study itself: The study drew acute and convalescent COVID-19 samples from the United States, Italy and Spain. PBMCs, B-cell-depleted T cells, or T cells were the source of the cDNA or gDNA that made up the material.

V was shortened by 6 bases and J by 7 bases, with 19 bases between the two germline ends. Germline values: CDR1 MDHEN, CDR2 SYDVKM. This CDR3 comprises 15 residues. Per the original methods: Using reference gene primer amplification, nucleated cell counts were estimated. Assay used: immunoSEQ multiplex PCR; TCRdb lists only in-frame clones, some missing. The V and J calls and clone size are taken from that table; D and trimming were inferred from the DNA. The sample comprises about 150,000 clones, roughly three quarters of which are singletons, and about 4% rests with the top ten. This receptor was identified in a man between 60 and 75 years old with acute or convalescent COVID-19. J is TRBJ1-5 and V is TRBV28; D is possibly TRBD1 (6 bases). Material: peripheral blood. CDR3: CASSPEDSRFQPQHF. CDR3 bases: TGTGCCAGCAGCCCCGAGGACAGCCGGTTCCAGCCCCAGCATTTT.